These 9 T cell receptor beta chains were all obtained from the same sample, sequenced in a study of technical replicates of blood from several donors. The data were produced by immunoSEQ multiplex PCR, yet TCRdb's version contains in-frame clones alone and is incomplete. The sample consists of tens of thousands of clones, approximately 91% of them appearing once. Material for sequencing was T cells isolated from PBMCs. The receptors originated from a human donor in good health. Some clones in this sample may be carry-over from other donors' samples.

The chain is built from TRBV19 and TRBJ2-7, with 11 bases that match TRBD1. Germline loops: CDR1 LNHDA, CDR2 SQIVND (reference sequence). This CDR3 is built from 14 residues. With 3 bases clipped from V and 5 bases from J, the junction kept 3 bases outside the gene matches. The chain's CDR3 is CASSMLGQGDEQYF. The CDR3 DNA reads as TGTGCCAGTAGTATGCTGGGACAGGGGGACGAGCAGTACTTC. Looking up the rest from reference TRBV19 and TRBJ2-7 gives the full variable domain: DGGITQSPKYLFRKEGQNVTLSCEQNLNHDAMYWYRQDPGQGLRLIYYSQIVNDFQKGDIAEGYSVSREKKESFPLTVTSAQKNPTAFYLCASSMLGQGDEQYFGPGTRLTVT.

This chain links TRBV9 with TRBJ2-5; tentatively, D is TRBD1 (6 bases). The CDR3 consists of 16 residues. The ends were cut back, 4 bases at V and 4 bases at J, with 20 bases in the middle. CDR1 SGDLS and CDR2 YYNGEE come from the germline V gene. In DNA, the CDR3 is TGTGCCAGCAGCCCACTACAGGGTTCATCGAGAGAGACCCAGTACTTC. Its protein is CASSPLQGSSRETQYF. Filled out from reference TRBV9 and TRBJ2-5, the complete variable domain reads DSGVTQTPKHLITATGQRVTLRCSPRSGDLSVYWYQQSLDQGLQFLIQYYNGEERAKGNILERFSAQQFPDLHSELNLSSLELGDSALYFCASSPLQGSSRETQYFGPGTRLLVL.

The V call is TRBV30, the J call TRBJ2-3; 13 bases agree with TRBD2. Per the germline V gene, CDR1 is GTSNPN and CDR2 is SVGIG (reference sequence). After removal of 3 bases from V and 6 bases from J, the junction contained 3 bases not matched to a gene. The CDR3 length is 14 residues. The CDR3 bases are TGTGCCTGGAGACTAGCGGGAGGGCCCGATACGCAGTATTTT. Translating gives CAWRLAGGPDTQYF. The full variable domain, in which reference TRBV30 and TRBJ2-3 provide the parts outside the CDR3, is SQTIHQWPATLVQPVGSPLSLECTVEGTSNPNLYWYRQAAGRGLQLLFYSVGIGQISSEVPQNLSASRPQDRQFILSSKKLLLSDSGFYLCAWRLAGGPDTQYFGPGTRLTVL.

The chain links TRBV14 to TRBJ2-1, with 9 positions matching TRBD2. The CDR3 covers 15 residues. The germline gives CDR1 SGHDN, CDR2 FVKESK. Losses at the gene ends were 1 base for V and 6 bases for J; bases not matched to a gene: 4. CDR3 bases: TGTGCCAGCAGCCAAGGACTAGCGGCGGCCAATGAGCAGTTCTTC. It yields the protein CASSQGLAAANEQFF.

The gene calls are TRBV4-3 and TRBJ2-1; 9 bases agree with TRBD2. Germline trimming cut 0 bases from V and 3 bases from J; bases unmatched to any gene: 9. CDR1 LGHNA and CDR2 YSLEER come from the germline V gene. This CDR3 is built from 18 residues. The chain's CDR3 is CASSQDWGLAGLYNEQFF. Here the CDR3 DNA reads TGCGCCAGCAGCCAAGATTGGGGCCTAGCGGGACTCTACAATGAGCAGTTCTTC.

This clone came up a few times. The J gene is TRBJ1-1, the V gene TRBV9; D remains ambiguous. With 4 bases removed from V and 6 bases from J, the gap between germline ends came to 10 bases. Germline V gene sequence: CDR1 SGDLS, CDR2 YYNGEE. The CDR3 loop spans 12 amino acids. This CDR3 is CASSPPGPEAFF. In DNA, the CDR3 is TGTGCCAGCAGCCCGCCCGGTCCTGAAGCTTTCTTT.

The chain couples TRBV5-1 to TRBJ1-1; tentative D call: TRBD1 (5 bases). Looked up from germline, CDR1 is SGHRS and CDR2 is YFSETQ. The CDR3 is 14 residues long. Deletions cut 0 bases from V and 4 bases from J, with 10 bases between. The CDR3 is CASSLGGAGTEAFF. The DNA for the CDR3 is TGCGCCAGCAGCTTGGGCGGGGCTGGCACTGAAGCTTTCTTT.

The gene calls are TRBV11-3 and TRBJ2-5, with 11 nucleotides matching TRBD2. The CDR3 is 14 residues long. V was pared by 3 bases and J by 3 bases, with 0 bases of the junction left unmatched. CDR1 SGHNT and CDR2 YENEEA come from the germline V gene. In DNA, the CDR3 is TGTGCCAGCAGCTTGGGACTAGCGGAAGAGACCCAGTACTTC. This translates into CASSLGLAEETQYF.

The genes are TRBV13 and TRBJ2-5; possible D gene TRBD2, 6 bases. The germline V gene encodes CDR1 PRHDT and CDR2 FYEKMQ (reference sequence). The V and J ends lost 4 bases and 4 bases respectively, with 22 bases between them. The CDR3 is 17 residues long. The CDR3 loop reads CASSWGSGGTLGETQYF. DNA of the CDR3: TGTGCCAGCAGCTGGGGTTCGGGCGGGACGCTTGGAGAGACCCAGTACTTC.